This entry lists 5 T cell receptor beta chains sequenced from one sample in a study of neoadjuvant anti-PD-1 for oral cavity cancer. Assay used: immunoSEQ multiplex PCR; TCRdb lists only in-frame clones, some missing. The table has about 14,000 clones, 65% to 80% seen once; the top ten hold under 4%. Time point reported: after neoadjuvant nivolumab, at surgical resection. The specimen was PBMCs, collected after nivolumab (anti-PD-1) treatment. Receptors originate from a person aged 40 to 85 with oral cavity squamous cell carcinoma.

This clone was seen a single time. CDR3: CASSEGGQGFYGYTF. The CDR3 DNA reads TGTGCCAGCAGTGAAGGGGGACAGGGGTTCTATGGCTACACCTTC. J is TRBJ1-2 and V is TRBV6-1; TRBD1 agrees at 10 bases. Looked up from germline, CDR1 is MNHNS and CDR2 is SASEGT. The CDR3 runs 15 residues. V shed 1 base and J 4 bases; nucleotides not matched to a gene: 3.

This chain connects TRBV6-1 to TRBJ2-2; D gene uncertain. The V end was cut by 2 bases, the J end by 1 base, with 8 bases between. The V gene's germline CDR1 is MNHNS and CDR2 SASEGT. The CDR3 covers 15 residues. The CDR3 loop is CASSEPGLNTGELFF. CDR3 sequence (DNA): TGTGCCAGCAGTGAACCGGGCCTGAACACCGGGGAGCTGTTTTTT.

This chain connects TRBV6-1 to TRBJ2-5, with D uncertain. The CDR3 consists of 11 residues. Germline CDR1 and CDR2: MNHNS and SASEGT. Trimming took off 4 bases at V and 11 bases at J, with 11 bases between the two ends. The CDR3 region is CASSVNWSQYF. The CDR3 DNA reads TGTGCCAGCAGTGTGAATTGGTCTCAGTACTTC.

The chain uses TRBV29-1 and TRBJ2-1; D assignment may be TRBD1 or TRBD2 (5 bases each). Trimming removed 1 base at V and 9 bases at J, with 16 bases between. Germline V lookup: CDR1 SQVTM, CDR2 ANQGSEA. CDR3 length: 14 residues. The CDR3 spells CSVEVGPLGSEQFF. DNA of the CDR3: TGCAGCGTTGAAGTGGGACCATTGGGCTCTGAGCAGTTCTTC.

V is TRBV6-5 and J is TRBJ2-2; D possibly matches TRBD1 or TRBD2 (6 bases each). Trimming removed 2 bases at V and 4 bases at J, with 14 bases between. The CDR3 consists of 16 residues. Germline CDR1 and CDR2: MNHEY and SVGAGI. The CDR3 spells CASSYGLSGATGELFF. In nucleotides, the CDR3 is TGTGCCAGCAGTTACGGTCTCTCGGGGGCCACCGGGGAGCTGTTTTTT.